Listed here are 22 T cell receptor beta chains from one sample, sequenced in a study of T cell changes during pregnancy in multiple sclerosis. TCRdb's table, derived via immunoSEQ multiplex PCR, lists solely in-frame clones and lacks some. The table records fewer than 60,000 clones, approximately 90% of them present only once. Sequenced material: CD8+ T cells from peripheral blood mononuclear cells, taken after pregnancy. The receptors originated from a female donor with multiple sclerosis, enrolled in a pregnancy study.

This clone occurred once. The rearrangement joins TRBV7-2 to TRBJ1-2; possibly TRBD1 for D (6 bases). This CDR3 comprises 13 residues. The V and J ends lost 5 bases and 8 bases respectively, with 15 bases between them. Germline CDR1 SGHTA, CDR2 FQGNSA. The CDR3 spells CASSPRGREGYTF. CDR3 DNA: TGTGCCAGCAGCCCACGGGGGCGGGAGGGCTACACCTTC.

This chain joins TRBV7-2 and TRBJ1-2; no definite D call. The CDR3 has 13 residues. The germline CDR1 and CDR2 sequences are SGHTA and FQGNSA. The germline V and J ends were trimmed by 5 bases and 6 bases, with 13 bases remaining between them. In DNA, the CDR3 is TGTGCCAGCAGCCAGACCGGGTTTGATGGCTACACCTTC. It specifies CASSQTGFDGYTF.

The CDR3 nucleotides are TGTGCCTGGAGTGTGTCCCGTTTGCCCAGGGCTAATGAGCAGTTCTTC. This codes for CAWSVSRLPRANEQFF. The chain links TRBV30 to TRBJ2-1, with D perhaps matching TRBD1 (5 bases). CDR3 length: 16 amino acids. Deletions cut 0 bases from V and 7 bases from J, with 19 bases between. CDR1 is GTSNPN and CDR2 is SVGIG in the germline V gene (reference sequence).

This chain joins TRBV27 and TRBJ1-3; no clear D. The CDR3 sequence is 14 residues long. CDR1 is MNHEY, CDR2 SMNVEV, per germline (reference sequence). V lost 6 bases and J 0 bases, leaving 9 bases between the germline ends. CDR3 nucleotides: TGTGCCAGCAGAGGCCAGGACTCTGGAAACACCATATATTTT. Translating gives CASRGQDSGNTIYF.

The V call is TRBV5-6, the J call TRBJ2-2; tentative D call: TRBD1 (5 bases). The germline CDR1 and CDR2 sequences are SGHDT and YYEEEE. There are 15 residues in the CDR3. Trimming left V 5 bases short and J 6 bases short, with 17 bases between. CDR3 sequence (DNA): TGTGCCAGCAGATGGGGCCTTGCGAAGGCCGGGGAGCTGTTTTTT. Translating it yields CASRWGLAKAGELFF.

This clone has only one observation. The rearrangement uses TRBV13 and TRBJ1-1; a weak D match, TRBD1 (6 bases). V lost 6 bases to trimming and J lost 6 bases, with 14 bases between them. Germline V gene lookup returns CDR1 PRHDT and CDR2 FYEKMQ (reference sequence). This CDR3 has 13 residues. CDR3 protein: CASRGGGAAEAFF. The CDR3 coding sequence is TGTGCCAGCAGGGGCGGGGGGGCGGCTGAAGCTTTCTTT.

V and J are TRBV30 and TRBJ1-1; D might be TRBD1 (5 bases). CDR3 size: 11 residues. The V gene lost 5 bases and the J gene lost 3 bases, with 7 bases spanning the gap. Germline-derived CDR1 and CDR2 are GTSNPN and SVGIG (reference sequence). The CDR3 loop is CAWRGDTEAFF. The DNA for the CDR3 is TGTGCCTGGCGGGGGGACACTGAAGCTTTCTTT.

The V gene is TRBV19, the J gene TRBJ1-5; maybe TRBD1 (5 bases). The CDR3 covers 16 residues. V dropped 4 bases and J dropped 0 bases, with 13 bases sitting between them. Germline values: CDR1 LNHDA, CDR2 SQIVND (reference sequence). Here the CDR3 reads CASSSGTTFSNQPQHF. For the CDR3, the DNA is TGTGCCAGTAGTAGCGGGACTACTTTTAGCAATCAGCCCCAGCATTTT.

The rearrangement links TRBV5-4 to TRBJ1-1, with no clear D. The CDR3 runs to 12 residues. Trimming left V 4 bases short and J 3 bases short, with 7 bases between. Germline V gene lookup returns CDR1 SGHNT and CDR2 YYREEE (reference sequence). The CDR3 sequence is CASSGPDTEAFF. In nucleotides, the CDR3 is TGTGCCAGCAGCGGGCCGGACACTGAAGCTTTCTTT.

The rearrangement uses TRBV6-1 and TRBJ1-2; 10 bases match TRBD1. The ends lost 8 bases at V and 3 bases at J; junction bases unmatched: 9. The germline gives CDR1 MNHNS, CDR2 SASEGT. There are 15 residues in the CDR3. CDR3 nucleotide sequence: TGTGCCAGCCTCAATGGGACAGGGGCCTACTATGGCTACACCTTC. It specifies CASLNGTGAYYGYTF.

This clone was seen once. CDR3 sequence: CASSFAGDTYEQYF. The DNA for the CDR3 is TGTGCCAGCAGCTTTGCGGGGGACACCTACGAGCAGTACTTC. The chain uses TRBV5-6 and TRBJ2-7, with D possibly being TRBD2 (7 bases). Germline CDR1 SGHDT, CDR2 YYEEEE. There are 14 residues in the CDR3. Trimming cost V 2 bases and J 2 bases, with 11 bases left between them. The full variable domain, in which reference TRBV5-6 and TRBJ2-7 provide the parts outside the CDR3, is DAGVTQSPTHLIKTRGQQVTLRCSPKSGHDTVSWYQQALGQGPQFIFQYYEEEERQRGNFPDRFSGHQFPNYSSELNVNALLLGDSALYLCASSFAGDTYEQYFGPGTRLTVT.

The table lists this clone with a few counts. The chain combines TRBV7-8 with TRBJ1-5; D ambiguous. The CDR3 length is 17 residues. V was cut by 1 base and J by 0 bases, with 13 bases left in between. Looked up from germline, CDR1 is SGHVS and CDR2 is FQNEAQ. The CDR3 loop is CASSLESADYSNQPQHF. CDR3 bases: TGTGCCAGCAGCTTAGAGTCCGCAGATTATAGCAATCAGCCCCAGCATTTT.

The chain carries TRBV7-2 and TRBJ1-3; TRBD1 matches 10 bases. The CDR3 totals 17 residues. In germline, CDR1 is SGHTA, CDR2 FQGNSA. Unmatched junction bases numbered 8, after V lost 2 bases and J lost 4 bases. CDR3 bases: TGTGCCAGCAGCTTATCCGGAGACAGGGGGCCAGGAAACACCATATATTTT. Translated, it gives CASSLSGDRGPGNTIYF.

The chain links TRBV27 to TRBJ2-7; the D gene is possibly TRBD2 (5 bases). The germline gives CDR1 MNHEY, CDR2 SMNVEV (reference sequence). This CDR3 is built from 14 residues. V was clipped by 4 bases and J by 6 bases, with 16 bases between them. The CDR3, as DNA: TGTGCCAGCAGTTCCCAGCTCACTAGGTCCGAGCAGTACTTC. Protein sequence: CASSSQLTRSEQYF.

This clone was found once. This rearrangement joins TRBV9 to TRBJ2-1; 8 bases fit TRBD2. V shed 0 bases and J 9 bases; nucleotides not matched to a gene: 8. The CDR3 covers 15 residues. Germline V gene sequence: CDR1 SGDLS, CDR2 YYNGEE. The CDR3 sequence is CASSVEPGGGTEQFF. The CDR3 DNA reads TGTGCCAGCAGCGTAGAGCCGGGGGGGGGTACTGAGCAGTTCTTC. The full variable domain, rest sourced from reference TRBV9 and TRBJ2-1, is DSGVTQTPKHLITATGQRVTLRCSPRSGDLSVYWYQQSLDQGLQFLIQYYNGEERAKGNILERFSAQQFPDLHSELNLSSLELGDSALYFCASSVEPGGGTEQFFGPGTRLTVL.

The chain recombines TRBV6-1 with TRBJ1-1; D possibly corresponds to TRBD1 (6 bases). CDR3 size: 12 residues. Germline V lookup: CDR1 MNHNS, CDR2 SASEGT. V lost 4 bases, J lost 5 bases, and 8 bases lay in between. The DNA of the CDR3 is TGTGCCAGCAGTGCCGGACAGACTGAAGCTTTCTTT. Its protein is CASSAGQTEAFF.

The chain links TRBV27 to TRBJ1-4; D possibly corresponds to TRBD1 (5 bases). CDR3 length: 15 amino acids. Germline-derived CDR1 and CDR2 are MNHEY and SMNVEV (reference sequence). Trimming shortened V by 2 bases and J by 5 bases, and 12 bases separated the two germline ends. The chain's CDR3 is CASSLHRGSNEKLFF. The CDR3 nucleotides are TGTGCCAGCAGTTTACATAGGGGCTCGAATGAAAAACTGTTTTTT.

V and J are TRBV9 and TRBJ2-5; tentative D call: TRBD1 (7 bases). Germline V CDR1 and CDR2: SGDLS, YYNGEE. The ends were cut back, 2 bases at V and 5 bases at J, with 13 bases in the middle. The CDR3 covers 14 residues. The CDR3 here is CASSVAQGRETQYF. DNA for the CDR3: TGTGCCAGCAGCGTTGCACAGGGGAGGGAGACCCAGTACTTC.

The CDR3 DNA follows: TGTGCCAGCAGAGTCGGCGGGAGGGAGGGTGAAAAACTGTTTTTT. This gives the protein CASRVGGREGEKLFF. This sequence joins TRBV7-9 and TRBJ1-4; D is undetermined. The ends were cut back, 6 bases at V and 7 bases at J, with 18 bases in the middle. The germline gives CDR1 SEHNR, CDR2 FQNEAQ (reference sequence). The CDR3 sequence is 15 residues long.

J is TRBJ2-1 and V is TRBV14, with 7 bases that match TRBD2. Germline values: CDR1 SGHDN, CDR2 FVKESK. This CDR3 region has 15 residues. V lost 2 bases to trimming and J lost 13 bases; unmatched junction nucleotides: 14. CDR3 loop: CASSQPGVGLHHQFF. CDR3 nucleotides: TGTGCCAGCAGCCAACCCGGCGTGGGACTACACCACCAGTTCTTC.

CDR3 protein: CASSHKTGGGGNQPQHF. As DNA, the CDR3 is TGCGCCAGCAGCCACAAAACAGGGGGTGGGGGCAATCAGCCCCAGCATTTT. The chain joins TRBV5-1 to TRBJ1-5, with TRBD1 identical over 8 bases. Germline V lookup: CDR1 SGHRS, CDR2 YFSETQ. The V gene end was trimmed by 4 bases and the J gene end by 2 bases; junction bases not matched to a gene: 11. The CDR3 runs to 17 residues.

The chain links TRBV11-2 to TRBJ2-5; possibly TRBD2 for D (6 bases). The CDR3 extends over 14 amino acids. V dropped 3 bases and J dropped 1 base, with 9 bases sitting between them. Looked up from germline, CDR1 is SGHAT and CDR2 is FQNNGV. CDR3 coding DNA: TGTGCCAGCAGCTTTGTCGGGGGCCAAGAGACCCAGTACTTC. This gives the protein CASSFVGGQETQYF.